This TCR beta chain was identified in a study of molecular identifiers for immune sequencing clone quantification. This clonotype ranks as medium-sized (0.01 to 0.1%). MiXCR was run by TCRdb on the PCR reads, yielding one entry per CDR3 protein. The data show about 10,000 distinct CDR3 sequences, with over 20% seen just once and about 1.5% held by the top ten. Trimming left V 6 bases short and J 0 bases short, with 8 bases between. The germline V gene encodes CDR1 SQVTM and CDR2 ANQGSEA. This CDR3 contains 12 residues. Sequencing was performed on naive CD8+ T cells from blood, with Jurkat cell RNA spiked in. Subset described: FACS-sorted CD8+CD4-CCR7+CD45RA+ naive T cells. This chain connects TRBV29-1 to TRBJ1-1; TRBD1 is a possible D gene (5 bases). This TCR was sampled from a human donor in good health. Some libraries in this study had Jurkat cell RNA spiked in. For the CDR3, the DNA is TGCAGCGTCTGGACACTGAACACTGAAGCTTTCTTT. It translates to CSVWTLNTEAFF.